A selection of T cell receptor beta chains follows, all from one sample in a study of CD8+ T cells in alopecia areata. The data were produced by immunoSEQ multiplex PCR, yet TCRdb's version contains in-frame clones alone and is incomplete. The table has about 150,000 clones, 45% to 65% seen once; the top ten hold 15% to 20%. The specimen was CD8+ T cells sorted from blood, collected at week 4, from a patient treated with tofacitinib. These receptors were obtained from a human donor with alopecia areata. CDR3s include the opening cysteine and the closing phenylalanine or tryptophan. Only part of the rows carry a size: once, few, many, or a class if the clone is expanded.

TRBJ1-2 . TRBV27 CASSLLGGRLGYTF
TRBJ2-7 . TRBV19 CASSINRKDHEQYF
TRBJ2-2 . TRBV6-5 CASSYSMAMDGELFF
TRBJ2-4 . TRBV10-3 CAISEIQGEAKNIQYF
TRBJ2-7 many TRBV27 CASSPDSLEQYF
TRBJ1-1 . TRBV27 CASSLSLRGGTEAFF
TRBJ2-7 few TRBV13 CASSPGQGRVQYF
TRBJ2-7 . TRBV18 CASSPSLGGGDFYEQYF
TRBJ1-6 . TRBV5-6 CASDRQGSPLHF
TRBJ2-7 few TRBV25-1 CASIGRGGQHEQYF
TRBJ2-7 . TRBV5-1 CASSLAAKFSYEQYF
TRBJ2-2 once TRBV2 CASMAVSYTGELFF
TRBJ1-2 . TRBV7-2 CASSPSGTGVYGYTF
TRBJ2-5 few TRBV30 CAWTTGTGGVETQYF
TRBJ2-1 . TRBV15 CATSRVTSGGFISYNEQFF
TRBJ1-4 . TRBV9 CASSVWEGRGEKLFF
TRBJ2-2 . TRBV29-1 CSVGSGGGELFF
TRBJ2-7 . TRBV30 CAWSTSGGLYEQYF
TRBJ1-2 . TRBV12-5 CASGLLPEGNGYTF
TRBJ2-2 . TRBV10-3 CAISEPRGAGELFF
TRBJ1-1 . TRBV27 CASSLTAAFF
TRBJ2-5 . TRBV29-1 CSVEDWRSGGAEWETQYF
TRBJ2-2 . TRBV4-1 CASSQLDSGELFF
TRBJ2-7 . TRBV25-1 CASSAGSYEQYF
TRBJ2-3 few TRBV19 CASSIDPTDTQYF
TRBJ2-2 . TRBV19 CATSGGADTGELFF
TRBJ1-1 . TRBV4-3 CASSQFGSTEAFF
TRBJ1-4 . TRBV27 CASSLGGTNEKLFF
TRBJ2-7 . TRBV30 CAWSVTGPLFSYEQYF
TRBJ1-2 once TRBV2 CASDVTGEPANYGYTF
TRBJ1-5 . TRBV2 CASRGQGLYNQPQHF
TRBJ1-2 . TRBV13 CASSLASGTVNYGYTF
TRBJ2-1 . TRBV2 CASNQDSGWGGYNEQFF
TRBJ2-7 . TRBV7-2 CASSQTGGSYEQYF
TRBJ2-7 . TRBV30 CAWSVHRGQYEQYF
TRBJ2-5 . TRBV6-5 CASGEQETQYF
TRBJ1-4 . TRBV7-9 CASSRDPRHEKLFF
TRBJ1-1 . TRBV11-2 CASSTRQGIRTEAFF
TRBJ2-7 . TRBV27 CASSLAGQTFYEQYF
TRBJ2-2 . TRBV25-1 CASSEWFTENTGELFF
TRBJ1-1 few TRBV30 CAWSVGIAGQRGTEAFF
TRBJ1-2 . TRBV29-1 CSVEPGKGYGYTF
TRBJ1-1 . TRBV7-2 CASSLAGTGKVTEAFF
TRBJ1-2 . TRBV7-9 CASSLGQGASSGYTF
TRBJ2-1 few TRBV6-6 CASSLNEQFF
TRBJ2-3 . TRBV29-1 CSASPPAGASPDTQYF
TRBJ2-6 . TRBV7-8 CASTGANVLTF